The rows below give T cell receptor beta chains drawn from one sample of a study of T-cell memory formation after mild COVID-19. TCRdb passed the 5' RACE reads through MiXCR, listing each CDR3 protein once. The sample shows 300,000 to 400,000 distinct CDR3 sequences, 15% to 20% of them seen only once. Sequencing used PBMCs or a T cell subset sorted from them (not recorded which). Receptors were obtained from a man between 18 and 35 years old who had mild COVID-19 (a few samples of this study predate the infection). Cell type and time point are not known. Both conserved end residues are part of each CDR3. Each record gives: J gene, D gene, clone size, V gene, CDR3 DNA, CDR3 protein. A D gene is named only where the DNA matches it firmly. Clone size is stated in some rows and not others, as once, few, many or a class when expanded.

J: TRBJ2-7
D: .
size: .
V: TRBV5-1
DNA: TGTGCCAGCAGCTTAGATCCGGGGCCGTACGAGCAGTACTTC
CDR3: CASSLDPGPYEQYF

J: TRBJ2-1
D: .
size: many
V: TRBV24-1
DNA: TGTGCCACCGCCCCCGCCGGCTCCTACAATGAGCAGTTCTTC
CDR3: CATAPAGSYNEQFF

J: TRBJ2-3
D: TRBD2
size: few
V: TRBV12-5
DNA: TGTGCTAGTGGTCCTGGGACTAGCGTTATTCTAAGCACAGATACGCAGTATTTT
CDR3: CASGPGTSVILSTDTQYF

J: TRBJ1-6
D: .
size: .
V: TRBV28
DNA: TGTGCCAGCAGTTCGACTATCCAGGGTTCACCCCTCCACTTT
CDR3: CASSSTIQGSPLHF

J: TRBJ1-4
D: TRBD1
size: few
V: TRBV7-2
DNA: TGTGCCAGCAGCTCACCGGACAGGAATAATGAAAAACTGTTTTTT
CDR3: CASSSPDRNNEKLFF

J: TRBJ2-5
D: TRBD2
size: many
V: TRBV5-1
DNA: TGCGCCAGCAGCCCTGGGACTAGCGGGGGGATCCAAGAGACCCAGTACTTC
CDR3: CASSPGTSGGIQETQYF

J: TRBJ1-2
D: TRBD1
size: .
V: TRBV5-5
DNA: TGTGCCAGCAGCTTGGGGGGACAGGGGACCTATGGCTACACCTTC
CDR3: CASSLGGQGTYGYTF

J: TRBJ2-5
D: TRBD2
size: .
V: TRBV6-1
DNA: TGTGCCAGCAGTGAAGTGCCGGGACTAGCCAGTAAGACCCAGTACTTC
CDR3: CASSEVPGLASKTQYF

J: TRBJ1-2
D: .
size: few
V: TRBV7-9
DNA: TGTGCCAGCAGCTTCGGTCAGCATAGCTCCTATGGCTACACCTTC
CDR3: CASSFGQHSSYGYTF

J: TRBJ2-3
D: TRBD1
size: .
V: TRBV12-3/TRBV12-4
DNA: TGTGCCAGCAGTCGGGACAGACTCACAGATACGCAGTATTTT
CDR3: CASSRDRLTDTQYF

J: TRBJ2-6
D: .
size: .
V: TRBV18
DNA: TGTGCCAGCTCCCTGGGACCGCGGGACAGTGGGGCCAACGTCCTGACTTTC
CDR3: CASSLGPRDSGANVLTF

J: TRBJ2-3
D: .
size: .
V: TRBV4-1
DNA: TGCGCCAGCAGCCAAGAGAATCGGGAGGCAGGGGAATATACGCAGTATTTT
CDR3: CASSQENREAGEYTQYF

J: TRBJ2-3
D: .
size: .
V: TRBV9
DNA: TGTGCCAGCAGCGTAGTTGGGGTGGCAGATACGCAGTATTTT
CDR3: CASSVVGVADTQYF

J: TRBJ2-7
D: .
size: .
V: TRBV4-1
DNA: TGCGCCAGCAGCCAAATTGGGGTAAGAGAGCAGTACTTC
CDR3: CASSQIGVREQYF

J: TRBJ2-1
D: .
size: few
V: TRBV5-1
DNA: TGCGCCAGCAGCCCATGGGGGACGGACCCGAGCTCCTACAATGAGCAGTTCTTC
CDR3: CASSPWGTDPSSYNEQFF

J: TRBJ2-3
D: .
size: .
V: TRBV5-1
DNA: TGCGCCAGCAGCATGGAGTCGCCCACAGATACGCAGTATTTT
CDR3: CASSMESPTDTQYF

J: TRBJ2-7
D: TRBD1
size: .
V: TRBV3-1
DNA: TGTGCCAGCAGCCCCCGGGACAGGAACTGGGAGCAGTACTTC
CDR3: CASSPRDRNWEQYF

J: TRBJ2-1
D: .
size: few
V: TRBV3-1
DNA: TGTGCCAGCAGCCATTGGGCCCGGGAGAATGAGCAGTTCTTC
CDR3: CASSHWARENEQFF

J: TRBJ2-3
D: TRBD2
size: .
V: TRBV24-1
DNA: TGTGCCACCAGTGACCAACCTGGGACTAGCGGGATCACAGATACGCAGTATTTT
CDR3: CATSDQPGTSGITDTQYF

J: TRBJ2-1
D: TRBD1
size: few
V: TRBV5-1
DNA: TGCGCCAGCAGCTTAGAGGGGGCCCTGAATGAGCAGTTCTTC
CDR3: CASSLEGALNEQFF

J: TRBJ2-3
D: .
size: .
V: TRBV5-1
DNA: TGCGCCAGCAGCTTCCCACAGGGCACAGATACGCAGTATTTT
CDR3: CASSFPQGTDTQYF

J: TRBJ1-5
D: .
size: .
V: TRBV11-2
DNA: TGTGCCAGCAGCTTAGCCGGGGGGGGACAGCCCCAGCATTTT
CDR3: CASSLAGGGQPQHF

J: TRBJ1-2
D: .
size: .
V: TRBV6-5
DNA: TGTGCCAGCAGTACTCGGAGACGGGGTGGCTACACCTTC
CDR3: CASSTRRRGGYTF

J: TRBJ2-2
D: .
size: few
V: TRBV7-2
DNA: TGTGCCAGCAGCTCCACTGGGGCGCTGGGTTCCACCGGGGAGCTGTTTTTT
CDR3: CASSSTGALGSTGELFF

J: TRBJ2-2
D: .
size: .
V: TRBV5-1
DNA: TGCGCCAGCAAAGGACCAGGGAATGGGGCCGGGGAGCTGTTTTTT
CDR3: CASKGPGNGAGELFF

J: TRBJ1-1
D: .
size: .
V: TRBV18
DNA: TGTGCCAGCTCATCTTCAGGGGCTTTCGACACTGAAGCTTTCTTT
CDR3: CASSSSGAFDTEAFF

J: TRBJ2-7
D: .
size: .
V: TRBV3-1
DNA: TGTGCCAGCAGCCAGGGACGGATGGGTGAGCAGTACTTC
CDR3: CASSQGRMGEQYF

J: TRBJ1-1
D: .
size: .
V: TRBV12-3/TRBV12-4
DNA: TGTGCCAGCAGTTTAGCTCGAGGGGGCACTGAAGCTTTCTTT
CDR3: CASSLARGGTEAFF

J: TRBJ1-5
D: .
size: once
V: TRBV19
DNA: TGTGCCACACATGACGGTGGCGGTAATCAGCCCCAGCATTTT
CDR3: CATHDGGGNQPQHF

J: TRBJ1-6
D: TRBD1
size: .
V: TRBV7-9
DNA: TGTGCCAGCAGCTATTCGGGACAGGGAGGTTCACCCCTCCACTTT
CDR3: CASSYSGQGGSPLHF

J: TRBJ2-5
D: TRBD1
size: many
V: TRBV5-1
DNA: TGCGCCAGCAGCAAACCCGCGACAGGGGCTTTATCAGAGACCCAGTACTTC
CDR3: CASSKPATGALSETQYF

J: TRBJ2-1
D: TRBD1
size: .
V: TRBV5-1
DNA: TGCGCCAGCACGGTCGGGACAGGGCACAATGAGCAGTTCTTC
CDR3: CASTVGTGHNEQFF

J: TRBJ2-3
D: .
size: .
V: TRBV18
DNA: TGTGCCAGCTCACCACCGGTGCGGGCGCCTGGTTCGGATACGCAGTATTTT
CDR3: CASSPPVRAPGSDTQYF

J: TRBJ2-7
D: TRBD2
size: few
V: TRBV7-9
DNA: TGTGCCAGCAGCCGTAGCGGGGGTGGATACGAGCAGTACTTC
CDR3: CASSRSGGGYEQYF

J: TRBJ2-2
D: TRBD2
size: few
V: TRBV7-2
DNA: TGTGCCAGCAGCTCCGGGGGGGCCGCCGGGGAGCTGTTTTTT
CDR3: CASSSGGAAGELFF

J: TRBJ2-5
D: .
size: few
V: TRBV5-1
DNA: TGCGCCAGCAACTACCGGGACTCCGAGACCCAGTACTTC
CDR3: CASNYRDSETQYF

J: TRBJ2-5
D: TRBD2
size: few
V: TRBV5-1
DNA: TGCGCCAGCAGCTTTAGCGGGGGGCCTAGGGAGACCCAGTACTTC
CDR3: CASSFSGGPRETQYF

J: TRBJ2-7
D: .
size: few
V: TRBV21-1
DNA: TGTGCCAGCGGAAAACTTTTACATGAGGCAGGGGGCTACGAGCAGTACTTC
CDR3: CASGKLLHEAGGYEQYF

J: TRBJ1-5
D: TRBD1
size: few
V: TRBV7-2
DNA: TGTGCCAGCAGCTTAGCGGGACAGCACAATCAGCCCCAGCATTTT
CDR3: CASSLAGQHNQPQHF

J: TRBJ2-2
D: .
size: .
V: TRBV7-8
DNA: TGTGCCAGCAGCTTAACTCCAGGGAATATAGCCGGGGAGCTGTTTTTT
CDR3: CASSLTPGNIAGELFF

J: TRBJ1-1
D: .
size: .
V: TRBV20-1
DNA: TGCAGTGCTGAGTATACACCCGACATGATTGAAGCTTTCTTT
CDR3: CSAEYTPDMIEAFF

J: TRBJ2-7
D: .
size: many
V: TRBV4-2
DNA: TGTGCCAGCAGCCAAGACTGGATGGGCGTGAACGAGCAGTACTTC
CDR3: CASSQDWMGVNEQYF

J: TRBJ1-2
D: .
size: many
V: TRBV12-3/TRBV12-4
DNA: TGTGCCAGCACCCCCGGTGAGGGATATGGCTACACCTTC
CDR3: CASTPGEGYGYTF

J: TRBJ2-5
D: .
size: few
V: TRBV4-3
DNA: TGCGCCAGCAGCCAAGACCCGGACGGGGGAATCCAAGAGACCCAGTACTTC
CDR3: CASSQDPDGGIQETQYF

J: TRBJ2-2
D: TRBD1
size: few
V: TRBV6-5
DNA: TGTGCCAGCAGTTACGAGGGGGCGAGGACCGGGGAGCTGTTTTTT
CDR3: CASSYEGARTGELFF

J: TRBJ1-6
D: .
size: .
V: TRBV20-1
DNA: TGCAGTGCTCGTGCCGGGGGGTACAATTCACCCCTCCACTTT
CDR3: CSARAGGYNSPLHF

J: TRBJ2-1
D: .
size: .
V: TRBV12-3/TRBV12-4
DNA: TGTGCCAGCAGTTCCCAGGGCAGGTTCAATGAGCAGTTCTTC
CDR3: CASSSQGRFNEQFF

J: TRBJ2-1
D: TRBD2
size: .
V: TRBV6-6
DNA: TGTGCCAGCAGCGATCCCGCTGGAATAGCGGGGGGGAAGGAGCAGTTCTTC
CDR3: CASSDPAGIAGGKEQFF

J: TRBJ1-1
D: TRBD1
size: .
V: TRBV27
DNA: TGTGCCAGCAGTCCCGACCGGACAGGTTGGACTGAAGCTTTCTTT
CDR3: CASSPDRTGWTEAFF

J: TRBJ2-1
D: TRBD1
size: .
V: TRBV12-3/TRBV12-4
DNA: TGTGCCAGCACGGGGACAGCCCATTACAATGAGCAGTTCTTC
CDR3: CASTGTAHYNEQFF

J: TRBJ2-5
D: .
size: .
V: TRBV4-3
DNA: TGCGCCAGCAGCCGGGGTGGAGGGGACCAAGAGACCCAGTACTTC
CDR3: CASSRGGGDQETQYF

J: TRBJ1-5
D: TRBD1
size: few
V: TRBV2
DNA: TGTGCCAGCAGTGTGGCGGACAGGGCCCGACCCACGTTT
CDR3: CASSVADRARPTF

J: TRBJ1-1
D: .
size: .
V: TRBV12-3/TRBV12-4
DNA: TGTGCCAGCAGTCTACCGGCGGTCGGTAACACTGAAGCTTTCTTT
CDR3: CASSLPAVGNTEAFF

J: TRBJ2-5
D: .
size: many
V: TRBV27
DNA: TGTGCCAGCAGGGGGACCGCCGATATGACCCAGTACTTC
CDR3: CASRGTADMTQYF

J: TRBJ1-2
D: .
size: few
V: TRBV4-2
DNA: TGTGCCAGCAGCCAAGATTACGGCTATGGCTACACCTTC
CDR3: CASSQDYGYGYTF

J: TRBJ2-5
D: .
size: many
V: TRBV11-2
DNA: TGTGCCAGCAGCTTAGGAAGGCAGATCGGGACCCAGTACTTC
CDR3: CASSLGRQIGTQYF

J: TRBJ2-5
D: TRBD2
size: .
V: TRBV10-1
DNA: TGCGCCAGCAGTGAGTCGGTAGCGGGGGGTCGGGAGACCCAGTACTTC
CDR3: CASSESVAGGRETQYF

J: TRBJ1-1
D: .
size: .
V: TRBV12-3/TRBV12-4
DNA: TGTGCCAGCAGCGAGACAGGTAGATCTGAAGCTTTCTTT
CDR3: CASSETGRSEAFF